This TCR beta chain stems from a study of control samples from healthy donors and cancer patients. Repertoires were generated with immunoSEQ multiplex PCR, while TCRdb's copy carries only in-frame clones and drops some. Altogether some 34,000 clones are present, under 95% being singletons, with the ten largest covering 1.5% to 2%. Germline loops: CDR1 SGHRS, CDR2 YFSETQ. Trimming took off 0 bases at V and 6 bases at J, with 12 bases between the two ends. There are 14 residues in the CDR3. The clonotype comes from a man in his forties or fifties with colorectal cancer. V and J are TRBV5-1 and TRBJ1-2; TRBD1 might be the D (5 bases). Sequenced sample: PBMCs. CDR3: CASSLDRLNDGYTF. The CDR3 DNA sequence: TGCGCCAGCAGCTTGGACAGGTTAAACGATGGCTACACCTTC.